Listed below are T cell receptor beta chains from one sample, sequenced in a study of vaccination effects on CD4 cells after COVID-19. Antigens for these TCRs are unknown. Clones were read by immunoSEQ multiplex PCR, and TCRdb kept only the in-frame ones, dropping some. The table lists some 50,000 clones, around three quarters of them singletons, with 5.4% in the top ten. The material sequenced was CD4+ T cells from PBMCs cultured without peptide, taken after COVID-19 vaccination. The receptors shown here come from a human donor who had a prior SARS-CoV-2 infection. Each CDR3 is given with its conserved first and last residue. A D gene is named only where the DNA matches it firmly. For some rows the clone size is stated as once, few or many, or as a class when expanded; others skip it.

d_call | j_call | clone_size | v_call | cdr3_aa | cdr3_nt
TRBD1 | TRBJ1-6 | once | TRBV19 | CASRVSGTGDKFLHF | TGTGCCAGTAGAGTTTCCGGGACAGGGGATAAATTCCTCCACTTT
NA | TRBJ1-4 | NA | TRBV5-6 | CASSTDGLQNEKLFF | TGTGCCAGCAGCACGGACGGACTCCAGAATGAAAAACTGTTTTTT
NA | TRBJ1-1 | NA | TRBV5-6 | CASSLEGRHTEAFF | TGTGCCAGCAGCTTGGAAGGCAGACACACTGAAGCTTTCTTT
NA | TRBJ1-2 | NA | TRBV6-2/TRBV6-3 | CASSYGATNYGYTF | TGTGCCAGCAGTTACGGGGCGACGAACTATGGCTACACCTTC
TRBD1 | TRBJ1-4 | NA | TRBV2 | CASRGQGENEKLFF | TGTGCCAGCAGGGGACAGGGTGAAAATGAAAAACTGTTTTTT
NA | TRBJ2-5 | NA | TRBV18 | CASGPPTTQETQYF | TGTGCCAGCGGTCCCCCAACAACTCAAGAGACCCAGTACTTC
NA | TRBJ2-5 | once | TRBV7-2 | CASSLGTVRETQYF | TGTGCCAGCAGCTTAGGGACAGTAAGAGAGACCCAGTACTTC
TRBD1 | TRBJ1-2 | NA | TRBV7-3 | CASSPNRDRVYGYTF | TGTGCCAGCAGCCCCAACCGGGACAGGGTCTATGGCTACACCTTC
NA | TRBJ2-7 | NA | TRBV10-3 | CAISEGPLREQYF | TGTGCCATCAGTGAAGGGCCTCTGAGGGAGCAGTACTTC
TRBD1 | TRBJ1-6 | NA | TRBV9 | CASSAHPRQGNNSPLHF | TGTGCCAGCAGCGCCCACCCTCGACAGGGGAATAATTCACCCCTCCACTTT
NA | TRBJ2-7 | once | TRBV7-8 | CASSLYWGTLPYEQYF | TGTGCCAGCAGCTTATATTGGGGGACACTTCCCTACGAGCAGTACTTC
NA | TRBJ1-4 | NA | TRBV27 | CASSPGPWEKLFF | TGTGCCAGCAGTCCTGGACCCTGGGAAAAACTGTTTTTT
TRBD1 | TRBJ1-6 | few | TRBV7-2 | CASSLRTGGGSPLHF | TGTGCCAGCAGCCTAAGGACAGGGGGCGGGTCACCCCTCCACTTT
NA | TRBJ2-7 | few | TRBV7-9 | CASSPFLDNEQYF | TGTGCCAGCAGCCCGTTCCTCGATAACGAGCAGTACTTC
NA | TRBJ2-1 | NA | TRBV7-9 | CASSLQGPHEQFF | TGTGCCAGCAGCTTACAGGGTCCCCATGAGCAGTTCTTC
NA | TRBJ2-5 | NA | TRBV27 | CASSPKNRDPQETQYF | TGTGCCAGCAGTCCCAAGAATCGGGACCCCCAAGAGACCCAGTACTTC
NA | TRBJ1-1 | few | TRBV6-6 | CASSYSLGSPAFF | TGTGCCAGCAGTTACTCCCTCGGCTCTCCAGCTTTCTTT
NA | TRBJ1-6 | once | TRBV9 | CASSLTNGQQYNSPLHF | TGTGCCAGCAGCTTAACGAACGGGCAGCAATATAATTCACCCCTCCACTTT
NA | TRBJ1-1 | few | TRBV2 | CASSTGNTEAFF | TGTGCCAGCTCGACAGGGAACACTGAAGCTTTCTTT
NA | TRBJ2-7 | NA | TRBV5-1 | CASSLAGGTESYEQYF | TGCGCCAGCAGCTTGGCCGGGGGGACAGAGTCCTACGAGCAGTACTTC
NA | TRBJ1-5 | NA | TRBV19 | CASSIEGNQPQHF | TGTGCCAGTAGTATAGAGGGCAATCAGCCCCAGCATTTT
NA | TRBJ2-5 | few | TRBV3-1/TRBV3-2 | CASGAPGETQYF | TGTGCCAGCGGCGCCCCCGGCGAGACCCAGTACTTC
TRBD2 | TRBJ2-5 | NA | TRBV6-2/TRBV6-3 | CASSYLFLASGAETQYF | TGTGCCAGCAGTTACCTATTTCTTGCTAGCGGGGCAGAGACCCAGTACTTC
TRBD1 | TRBJ2-7 | NA | TRBV5-1 | CASSPGQNYEQYF | TGCGCCAGCAGCCCGGGACAGAACTACGAGCAGTACTTC
TRBD2 | TRBJ2-3 | NA | TRBV5-1 | CASSPTSGAPADTQYF | TGCGCCAGCAGCCCGACTAGCGGGGCCCCCGCAGATACGCAGTATTTT
NA | TRBJ1-2 | NA | TRBV5-3 | CARSLELGRGYTF | TGTGCCAGAAGCTTGGAGTTAGGGCGCGGCTACACCTTC
NA | TRBJ1-3 | once | TRBV7-3 | CASSLMYGDTIYF | TGTGCCAGCAGCTTAATGTACGGGGACACCATATATTTT
NA | TRBJ2-1 | NA | TRBV11-2 | CASSFDSNYNEQFF | TGTGCCAGCAGCTTCGACAGCAACTACAATGAGCAGTTCTTC
NA | TRBJ1-1 | NA | TRBV6-5 | CASSYLGGTINTEAFF | TGTGCCAGCAGTTACCTTGGGGGCACTATCAACACTGAAGCTTTCTTT
TRBD1 | TRBJ2-1 | NA | TRBV15 | CATSRDWDRGDEQFF | TGTGCCACCAGCAGAGATTGGGACAGGGGGGATGAGCAGTTCTTC
TRBD1 | TRBJ2-7 | NA | TRBV5-1 | CASSSGTGGNEQYF | TGCGCCAGCAGCTCCGGGACAGGGGGAAACGAGCAGTACTTC
NA | TRBJ2-1 | NA | TRBV9 | CASSVATGYNEQFF | TGTGCCAGCAGCGTAGCGACAGGCTACAATGAGCAGTTCTTC
NA | TRBJ2-7 | few | TRBV6-1 | CASSEVGGFEQYF | TGTGCCAGCAGTGAAGTTGGGGGGTTCGAGCAGTACTTC
TRBD2 | TRBJ2-1 | NA | TRBV7-3 | CASSTRTSGSEVEQFF | TGTGCCAGCAGCACCAGGACTAGCGGGAGCGAGGTTGAGCAGTTCTTC
NA | TRBJ1-1 | few | TRBV5-6 | CASSLGVRGNTEAFF | TGTGCCAGCAGCTTGGGAGTTCGGGGCAACACTGAAGCTTTCTTT
NA | TRBJ2-4 | few | TRBV6-5 | CASSSGAKNIQYF | TGTGCCAGCAGTTCGGGAGCCAAAAACATTCAGTACTTC
NA | TRBJ2-5 | NA | TRBV25-1 | CASIGNNDWKQETQYF | TGTGCCAGCATTGGAAACAACGACTGGAAACAAGAGACCCAGTACTTC
NA | TRBJ2-1 | NA | TRBV15 | CATSNAPGLYNEQFF | TGTGCCACCAGCAACGCCCCGGGACTCTACAATGAGCAGTTCTTC
TRBD1 | TRBJ2-7 | once | TRBV29-1 | CSVRPRPGTGAFKQYF | TGCAGCGTTCGACCCAGACCCGGGACAGGGGCTTTTAAGCAGTACTTC
NA | TRBJ1-1 | NA | TRBV12-3/TRBV12-4 | CASSLQANTEAFF | TGTGCCAGCAGTTTACAAGCGAACACTGAAGCTTTCTTT
NA | TRBJ2-2 | once | TRBV11-2 | CASSFRSDTGELFF | TGTGCCAGCAGCTTTCGTTCGGACACCGGGGAGCTGTTTTTT
NA | TRBJ1-2 | NA | TRBV12-3/TRBV12-4 | CASSLMASYGYTF | TGTGCCAGCAGTTTAATGGCCTCCTATGGCTACACCTTC
TRBD2 | TRBJ2-5 | NA | TRBV5-1 | CASSLLAGAQETQYF | TGCGCCAGCAGCCTATTAGCGGGGGCACAAGAGACCCAGTACTTC
NA | TRBJ1-2 | once | TRBV27 | CASSAHKQAGYGYTF | TGTGCCAGCAGTGCCCACAAACAGGCGGGATATGGCTACACCTTC
TRBD2 | TRBJ2-7 | NA | TRBV30 | CAWRDISGLVPYEQYF | TGTGCCTGGAGGGACATTTCGGGACTAGTGCCCTACGAGCAGTACTTC
TRBD2 | TRBJ2-5 | NA | TRBV7-2 | CASSLRGGPETQYF | TGTGCCAGCAGCTTAAGGGGAGGGCCCGAGACCCAGTACTTC
TRBD2 | TRBJ2-2 | few | TRBV7-9 | CAVSGANTGELFF | TGTGCAGTAAGCGGGGCGAACACCGGGGAGCTGTTTTTT
TRBD1 | TRBJ1-2 | NA | TRBV6-6 | CASRTWTGANYGYTF | TGTGCCAGCAGGACTTGGACAGGGGCTAACTATGGCTACACCTTC
NA | TRBJ2-1 | NA | TRBV10-3 | CAIRGDLYNEQFF | TGTGCCATCAGGGGGGACTTATACAATGAGCAGTTCTTC
NA | TRBJ1-3 | NA | TRBV5-8 | CASSQPGNTIYF | TGTGCCAGCAGCCAGCCGGGAAACACCATATATTTT
TRBD2 | TRBJ2-5 | few | TRBV24-1 | CATSPLAGGRETQYF | TGTGCCACCAGTCCCCTAGCGGGAGGTCGGGAGACCCAGTACTTC
NA | TRBJ1-6 | few | TRBV5-6 | CASSLVMNDSPLHF | TGTGCCAGCAGCTTGGTTATGAACGATTCACCCCTCCACTTT
TRBD2 | TRBJ2-1 | NA | TRBV5-1 | CASSPLWTSGGSYNEQFF | TGCGCCAGCAGCCCACTTTGGACTAGCGGGGGTTCCTACAATGAGCAGTTCTTC
NA | TRBJ1-2 | NA | TRBV6-5 | CASSYFKGGGYTF | TGTGCCAGCAGTTACTTCAAGGGGGGAGGCTACACCTTC
NA | TRBJ1-3 | NA | TRBV20-1 | CSAVGGNTIYF | TGCAGTGCCGTCGGGGGAAACACCATATATTTT